The source of this TCR beta chain is a study of cytomegalovirus exposure and HLA in healthy donors. The assay was immunoSEQ multiplex PCR, and TCRdb's table has in-frame clones only and misses some. This table holds approximately 270,000 clones, less than 90% found once. Regarding the study as a whole: Subsequent analysis revealed that first-cohort TCR clusters tended to co-occur in the 120 or so validation repertoires. A few of the chains that were CMV-associated were confirmed in vitro to be specific for CMV antigens. TCR sequences were mostly rare, though some public TCRs occurred in many donors.

About this clone: Its antigen remains unknown.

V lost 0 bases and J 2 bases, leaving 10 bases between the germline ends. Germline V gene data show CDR1 as LGHNA and CDR2 as YSLEER. The CDR3 consists of 15 residues. Sequenced material: PBMCs. This sequence joins TRBV4-3 and TRBJ2-5; TRBD1 might be the D (5 bases). This TCR came from a man aged 18 to 29 in good health and CMV-seropositive. The CDR3 protein is CASSQDLAGQETQYF. DNA for the CDR3: TGCGCCAGCAGCCAAGACTTGGCAGGGCAAGAGACCCAGTACTTC.